The table lists the clone carrying this T cell receptor beta chain with a count of one. J was trimmed by 0 bases and V by 4 bases; bases with no gene match: 4. CDR1 and CDR2 (germline): SGHAT, FQNNGV. The CDR3 is 15 residues long. The data were taken from a study of blood T cell repertoires in COVID-19. For the study at large: COVID-19 samples collected from the United States, Italy and Spain covered acute and convalescent phases. T cells, B-cell-depleted T cells, or PBMCs supplied cDNA or gDNA.

Original handling: Nucleated cell counts were estimated from reference gene primer amplification. The data were produced by immunoSEQ multiplex PCR, yet TCRdb's version contains in-frame clones alone and is incomplete. The V and J calls and clone size were taken over from that table, and D and trimming were inferred from the DNA. The profile shows 100,000 to 150,000 clones, approximately 74% of them singletons. Specimen: peripheral blood. This sequence originates from a man aged 55 to 70 with acute or convalescent COVID-19. V is TRBV11-2 and J is TRBJ2-7, with 9 bases matching TRBD2. The CDR3 protein is CASSSSGTYSYEQYF. Here the CDR3 DNA reads TGTGCCAGCAGCTCTAGCGGGACCTACTCCTACGAGCAGTACTTC.